The 29 T cell receptor beta chains given below trace back to one sample, sequenced in a study of blood T cell repertoires in COVID-19. Measured with immunoSEQ multiplex PCR; TCRdb has only the in-frame clones, and not every one. The sample holds 400,000 or so clones, nearly 90% seen once. The sequenced sample consisted of PBMCs or T cells enriched from blood (not recorded which). Receptors originate from a woman aged 40-49 years with acute COVID-19.

This chain links TRBV24-1 with TRBJ1-4; 8 nucleotides match TRBD1. The V gene's germline CDR1 is KGHDR and CDR2 SFDVKD. After removal of 4 bases from V and 6 bases from J, the junction contained 6 bases not matched to a gene. CDR3 length equals 15 residues. CDR3 loop: CATSEKTGAYEKLFF. CDR3 bases: TGTGCCACCAGTGAAAAGACAGGGGCTTATGAAAAACTGTTTTTT.

Regarding this clone: The sample holds other DNA sequences that translate to the same CDR3. V usage is TRBV5-4 and J usage is TRBJ2-6; 7 bases agree with TRBD2. The CDR3 sequence is 15 residues long. Germline V gives CDR1 SGHNT, CDR2 YYREEE (reference sequence). J lost 2 bases, V lost 4 bases, and 3 bases had no gene match. The CDR3 sequence: CASSPAGAGANVLTF. CDR3 DNA: TGTGCCAGCAGCCCGGCGGGGGCTGGGGCCAACGTCCTGACTTTC.

V usage is TRBV10-3 and J usage is TRBJ1-1, with unresolved D. Trimming took off 7 bases at V and 4 bases at J, with 13 bases between the two ends. The CDR3 loop spans 13 amino acids. Germline V lookup: CDR1 ENHRY, CDR2 SYGVKD. This chain's CDR3 is CAIIDELSTEAFF. The CDR3 DNA sequence: TGTGCCATCATTGATGAACTGAGCACTGAAGCTTTCTTT.

The chain joins TRBV5-1 to TRBJ1-1; 10 bases fit TRBD1. The J segment lost 6 bases and the V segment lost 1 base, leaving 9 bases of the junction unmatched. Germline V gene sequence: CDR1 SGHRS, CDR2 YFSETQ. This CDR3 comprises 16 residues. This chain's CDR3 is CASSLRRGQGLPEAFF. CDR3 in DNA: TGCGCCAGCAGCTTGAGGAGGGGACAGGGGCTTCCTGAAGCTTTCTTT.

The chain combines TRBV5-1 with TRBJ1-2; D is possibly TRBD1 (5 bases). The V end was cut by 3 bases, the J end by 8 bases, with 20 bases between. The CDR3 has 15 amino acids. Germline-derived CDR1 and CDR2 are SGHRS and YFSETQ. CDR3 bases: TGCGCCAGCAGCTCCTACCAGGGAAGAGAAGGAGGCTACACCTTC. Protein sequence: CASSSYQGREGGYTF.

The chain links TRBV7-8 to TRBJ2-1; 12 bases align to TRBD1. V was pared by 7 bases and J by 8 bases, with 12 bases of the junction left unmatched. From germline, CDR1 is SGHVS and CDR2 FQNEAQ. The CDR3 consists of 16 residues. Here the CDR3 DNA reads TGTGCCAGCATCCAGAATCCCGGGACAGGGGGCGATGAGCAGTTCTTC. Residues: CASIQNPGTGGDEQFF.

The CDR3 spells CASSEARGGNEQFF. The DNA for the CDR3 is TGTGCCAGCAGTGAAGCCAGGGGTGGCAATGAGCAGTTCTTC. This chain uses TRBV2 with TRBJ2-1; D may be TRBD1 (6 bases). Germline V lookup: CDR1 SNHLY, CDR2 FYNNEI. V was cut by 0 bases and J by 6 bases, with 9 bases left in between. This CDR3 is built from 14 residues.

V usage is TRBV30 and J usage is TRBJ2-1, with 7 positions matching TRBD2. Germline V gene lookup returns CDR1 GTSNPN and CDR2 SVGIG (reference sequence). V shed 3 bases and J 5 bases; nucleotides not matched to a gene: 4. The CDR3 length is 13 residues. DNA for the CDR3: TGTGCCTGGAGCGCCGGGACTAACAATGAGCAGTTCTTC. Residues: CAWSAGTNNEQFF.

V usage is TRBV30 and J usage is TRBJ1-3; D unclear. Germline V gene sequence: CDR1 GTSNPN, CDR2 SVGIG (reference sequence). The ends were cut back, 1 base at V and 1 base at J, with 11 bases in the middle. The CDR3 covers 15 residues. In DNA form, the CDR3 reads TGTGCCTGGAGTGGTCCACCGAGATCTGGAAACACCATATATTTT. It encodes CAWSGPPRSGNTIYF.

The chain has TRBV5-1 and TRBJ1-5, with 9 bases lining up with TRBD1. Germline CDR1 reads SGHRS; CDR2 reads YFSETQ. The CDR3 has 15 residues. The V and J ends lost 4 bases and 6 bases, in that order; junction bases with no gene match: 8. The CDR3 bases are TGCGCCAGCAGCCTTGATACAGGGGGCTCTCAGCCCCAGCATTTT. Amino acids: CASSLDTGGSQPQHF.

The J gene is TRBJ2-7, the V gene TRBV2; 11 nucleotides align to TRBD2. CDR1 is SNHLY and CDR2 is FYNNEI in the germline V gene. V gave up 5 bases and J gave up 4 bases; unmatched junction bases: 13. The CDR3 consists of 17 residues. CDR3 protein: CASSKEGLAGGVYEQYF. CDR3 nucleotides: TGTGCCAGCAGTAAGGAAGGGCTAGCGGGGGGCGTTTACGAGCAGTACTTC.

The V and J genes are TRBV29-1 and TRBJ1-2; TRBD1 aligns across 8 bases. Germline CDR1 reads SQVTM; CDR2 reads ANQGSEA. This CDR3 is built from 13 residues. Trimming took 8 bases from V and 2 from J; bases not matched to a gene: 7. CDR3 nucleotide sequence: TGCAGCACTTCGACAGGGGTGAACTATGGCTACACCTTC. Its protein is CSTSTGVNYGYTF.

The chain links TRBV30 to TRBJ2-3; 11 bases line up with TRBD2. CDR3 size: 14 residues. Germline CDR1 reads GTSNPN; CDR2 reads SVGIG (reference sequence). The V gene end was trimmed by 4 bases and the J gene end by 7 bases; junction bases not matched to a gene: 7. CDR3 residues: CAWKIAGGPNTQYF. DNA of the CDR3: TGTGCCTGGAAGATAGCGGGGGGGCCGAATACGCAGTATTTT.

The chain joins TRBV29-1 to TRBJ1-2, with a tentative D call TRBD1 (6 bases). The CDR3 contains 12 residues. V lost 4 bases and J 4 bases, leaving 10 bases between the germline ends. Germline V gene data show CDR1 as SQVTM and CDR2 as ANQGSEA. DNA of the CDR3: TGCAGCGTTGTCGGACAGCTCTATGGCTACACCTTC. Protein: CSVVGQLYGYTF.

The chain employs TRBV4-1 and TRBJ1-5; D is unclear. V lost 1 base and J 3 bases, leaving 19 bases between the germline ends. Germline V CDR1 and CDR2: MGHRA, YSYEKL. This CDR3 spans 18 amino acids. The CDR3: CASSQVDMGFRFNQPQHF. The CDR3 nucleotides read TGCGCCAGCAGCCAAGTAGATATGGGCTTCCGTTTCAATCAGCCCCAGCATTTT.

The V gene is TRBV12-3 or TRBV12-4, the J gene TRBJ1-1; 8 nucleotides match TRBD1. Trimming took 5 bases from V and 11 from J; bases not matched to a gene: 4. The CDR3 sequence is 11 residues long. The CDR3 is CASSMTGDAFF. The CDR3 region has the DNA TGTGCCAGCAGTATGACAGGGGACGCTTTCTTT.

This rearrangement joins TRBV18 to TRBJ1-2; no clear D. Trimming removed 0 bases from V and 2 bases from J, with 16 bases in between. Germline V gene sequence: CDR1 KGHSH, CDR2 LQKENI. This CDR3 is built from 17 residues. The CDR3 sequence is CASSPPNQSHGNYGYTF. DNA of the CDR3: TGTGCCAGCTCACCACCGAACCAGTCCCACGGGAACTATGGCTACACCTTC.

V is TRBV6-6 and J is TRBJ2-6; 10 bases fit TRBD1. Trimming at V came to 5 bases and at J to 2 bases, leaving 6 bases not matched to a gene. From germline, CDR1 is MNHNY and CDR2 SVGAGI (reference sequence). There are 17 residues in the CDR3. The CDR3 DNA sequence: TGTGCCAGCAGTCCTGGGACAGGGGAGGCTGGGGCCAACGTCCTGACTTTC. Protein sequence: CASSPGTGEAGANVLTF.

The CDR3 spells CATETGRRQYF. Written as DNA, the CDR3 is TGTGCCACGGAAACAGGTCGTCGGCAGTACTTC. The J gene is TRBJ2-7, the V gene TRBV6-5, with a possible D match to TRBD1 (5 bases). Trimming pared 10 bases from V and 9 bases from J, leaving 16 bases between. This CDR3 spans 11 amino acids. Per germline, CDR1 MNHEY and CDR2 SVGAGI.

The V gene is TRBV10-3, the J gene TRBJ2-5; TRBD2 might be the D (5 bases). This CDR3 has 12 residues. V lost 9 bases and J 2 bases, leaving 10 bases between the germline ends. The V gene's germline CDR1 is ENHRY and CDR2 SYGVKD. The CDR3 here is CAMGADQETQYF. For the CDR3, the DNA is TGTGCCATGGGAGCGGATCAAGAGACCCAGTACTTC.

V usage is TRBV12-5 and J usage is TRBJ1-2; D perhaps matches TRBD1 (5 bases). Germline V gene lookup returns CDR1 LGHNT and CDR2 FRNRAP. This CDR3 is built from 14 residues. Trimming removed 5 bases at V and 4 bases at J, with 14 bases between. The chain's CDR3 is CASGLPGGFYGYTF. CDR3 coding DNA: TGTGCTAGTGGTCTCCCGGGGGGGTTCTATGGCTACACCTTC.

The chain links TRBV7-2 to TRBJ1-1; D perhaps matches TRBD1 (5 bases). This CDR3 comprises 16 residues. Germline values: CDR1 SGHTA, CDR2 FQGNSA. V was clipped by 2 bases and J by 5 bases, with 18 bases between them. CDR3 loop: CASSLFGPGVGTEAFF. The CDR3 DNA is TGTGCCAGCAGCTTATTTGGTCCGGGGGTGGGTACTGAAGCTTTCTTT.

This clone has a single count. The chain has TRBV21-1 and TRBJ1-1; the table calls TRBD1, which could not be checked here. TRBV21-1 is assigned pseudogene status. The CDR3 covers 15 residues. Here the CDR3 reads CATDRALKSNTEAFF. The DNA of the CDR3 is TGTGCCACCGACAGGGCACTAAAGTCCAACACTGAAGCTTTCTTT.

The chain combines TRBV2 with TRBJ1-3, with 9 bases that match TRBD1. This CDR3 has 16 residues. With 3 bases clipped from V and 4 bases from J, the junction kept 7 bases outside the gene matches. CDR1 and CDR2 (germline): SNHLY, FYNNEI. The CDR3 DNA sequence: TGTGCCAGCAGTGAGATAGGACAGGGGTACGGAAACACCATATATTTT. Amino acids: CASSEIGQGYGNTIYF.

This chain uses TRBV6-5 with TRBJ2-3; D not certain. Germline lookup yields CDR1 MNHEY and CDR2 SVGAGI. The CDR3 length is 16 residues. Trimming removed 3 bases at V and 1 base at J, with 14 bases between. This chain's CDR3 is CASSYSRAVGTDTQYF. The CDR3 coding sequence is TGTGCCAGCAGTTATTCCCGTGCGGTCGGCACAGATACGCAGTATTTT.

V usage is TRBV14 and J usage is TRBJ1-6; D perhaps matches TRBD1 (5 bases). This CDR3 contains 15 residues. The germline CDR1 and CDR2 sequences are SGHDN and FVKESK. The V gene lost 1 base and the J gene lost 9 bases, with 13 bases spanning the gap. CDR3 nucleotide sequence: TGTGCCAGCAGCCAAGCAATCAACGGGGGTTCACCCCTCCACTTT. Translated, it gives CASSQAINGGSPLHF.

This chain joins TRBV19 and TRBJ1-1, with D uncertain. The CDR3 has 12 amino acids. The V end lost 1 base, the J end lost 11 bases, and 11 bases lay between the germline ends. The germline V gene encodes CDR1 LNHDA and CDR2 SQIVND (reference sequence). The CDR3 DNA is TGTGCCAGTAGTATAGCGGAGGGTACGGCTTTCTTT. It yields the protein CASSIAEGTAFF. Looking up the rest from reference TRBV19 and TRBJ1-1 gives the full variable domain: DGGITQSPKYLFRKEGQNVTLSCEQNLNHDAMYWYRQDPGQGLRLIYYSQIVNDFQKGDIAEGYSVSREKKESFPLTVTSAQKNPTAFYLCASSIAEGTAFFGQGTRLTVV.

The V call is TRBV4-2, the J call TRBJ1-1; 8 positions agree with TRBD1. This CDR3 has 14 residues. Per germline, CDR1 LGHNA and CDR2 YNFKEQ. The J segment lost 7 bases and the V segment lost 4 bases, leaving 8 bases of the junction unmatched. The CDR3 reads CASSPRTGKGEAFF. The DNA for the CDR3 is TGTGCCAGCAGCCCGAGGACAGGGAAGGGTGAAGCTTTCTTT.

The V and J genes are TRBV10-1 and TRBJ1-4, with D hard to call. CDR3 length: 11 residues. V was trimmed by 11 bases and J by 8 bases, leaving 12 bases between them. Germline V CDR1 and CDR2: WNHNN, SYGVQD (reference sequence). The CDR3 protein is CASGDDEKLFF. The CDR3 nucleotides read TGCGCCTCGGGAGATGACGAAAAACTGTTTTTT.